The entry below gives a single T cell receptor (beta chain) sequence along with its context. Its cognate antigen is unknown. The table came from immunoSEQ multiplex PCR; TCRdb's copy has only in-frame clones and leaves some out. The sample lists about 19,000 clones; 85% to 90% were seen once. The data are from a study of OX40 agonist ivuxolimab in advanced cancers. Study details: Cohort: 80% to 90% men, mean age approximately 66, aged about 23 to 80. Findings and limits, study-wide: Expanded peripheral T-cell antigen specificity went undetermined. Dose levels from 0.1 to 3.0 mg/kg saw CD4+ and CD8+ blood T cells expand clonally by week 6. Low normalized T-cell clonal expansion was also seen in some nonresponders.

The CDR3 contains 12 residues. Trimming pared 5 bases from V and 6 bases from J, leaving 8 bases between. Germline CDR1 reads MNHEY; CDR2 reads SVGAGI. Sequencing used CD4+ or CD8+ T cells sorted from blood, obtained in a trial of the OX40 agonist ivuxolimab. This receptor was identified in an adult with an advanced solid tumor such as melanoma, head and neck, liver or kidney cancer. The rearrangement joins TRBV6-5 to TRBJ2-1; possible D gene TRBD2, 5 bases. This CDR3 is CASSDRGNEQFF. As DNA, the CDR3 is TGTGCCAGCAGTGACCGGGGCAATGAGCAGTTCTTC.